This T cell receptor beta chain was documented in a study of T cells in Graves' hyperthyroidism and ophthalmopathy (dated by TCRdb to between 2018 and 2020). About the study as a whole: Peripheral blood samples were taken at initial diagnosis, before any treatment was given. To identify distinguishing TCR V-J signatures, a discovery cohort of some 99 patients was used, comprising some 45 with Graves' ophthalmopathy and around 57 with stable Graves' hyperthyroidism. An independent validation cohort of some 18 hyperthyroidism patients and approximately 15 patients who later progressed to ophthalmopathy tested prospective prediction of ophthalmopathy. The 100 or so discovery patients were randomly split 7:3 into training and test sets. In addition, the study compared T-cell repertoires in thyroid tissue and in blood from five or six Graves' hyperthyroidism patients. After blood sampling, hyperthyroidism patients were treated with methimazole at a starting dose of 30 mg daily, and ophthalmopathy patients were treated with high-dose intravenous methylprednisolone. The paper describes TCR Vbeta CDR3 sequencing of some 130 peripheral blood samples, made up of under 50 ophthalmopathy patients, approximately 76 hyperthyroidism patients and 17 progressor patients.

Amplification of TCR beta CDR3 regions was carried out from RNA transcripts. For the first round of RT-PCR on the TCR CDR3, the HTBI primer set was used together with the Qiagen OneStep RT-PCR kit. The libraries were constructed in a second round of multiplex PCR and then size-selected and purified. The libraries were sequenced on an Illumina HiSeq2000 using paired-end 100 bp reads. On the study's bioinformatics: Raw data were processed with SOAPnuke, discarding reads with adapters, uncalled bases, mean Phred below 15, or no exact constant-primer or identifier match. High-quality paired reads were merged with COPE v1.2.5, and unique nucleotide sequences were defined as clonotypes. MiTCR v1.1 was used to align clonotypes to the IMGT TRBV, TRBD and TRBJ reference segments. The analysis included only V-J combinations with a frequency above 0.0001, which together covered roughly 99% of the repertoires. The TCS score was defined as F50 (clonal expansion) divided by E x V (chaos), with BLOSUM62-based TCRdist calculated between CDR3 peptides within each V-J. Welch's t-statistics and random forest reduced 500 to 550 V-J features to about 12, which were used in a naive Bayes classifier (R e1071). TCRdb reran the public reads through fastp at Q25 and MiXCR, keeping productive beta chains. Every CDR3 protein is listed once, alongside the most common genes and DNA of its rows. TCRdb, rather than the study authors, made the V and J calls. The sample data list under 650,000 distinct CDR3 sequences, and under 20% of these were observed just once. About 3.8% of the sample is in the top ten clones.

In its sample, this clonotype was seen many times. Which antigen it targets is not known. Base qualities were left out, and no much larger clone turns up one base away. Here is what the overall study found, with its caveats: In cross-validation, a model built on a 13 V-J signature told ophthalmopathy apart from stable hyperthyroidism with about 90% sensitivity and approximately 81% specificity, and in testing the same model reached 80%/75%. Most expanded thyroid clonotypes (frequency above 0.001) were also detected in blood, suggesting blood repertoires may reflect thyroid immune responses. No statistical method was used to fix the sample size in advance, and group allocation was not hidden from the investigators. In validation, the model predicted progression to ophthalmopathy with around 71% sensitivity and around 72% specificity, a median of approximately 6.5 months before onset.

Stable Graves' hyperthyroidism was defined as no progression to ophthalmopathy during 18 months of follow-up. The hyperthyroidism patients were between 18 and 65 years old and newly diagnosed, with a disease duration of less than 2 months. Any patient with an uncontrolled infection, another autoimmune disease, pregnancy or lactation was excluded. Diagnoses were based on clinical symptoms, serum thyroxine and TRAb, thyroid ultrasound and orbital computed tomography. Ficoll-Paque density gradient centrifugation was used to isolate PBMCs from approximately 10 ml of fresh peripheral blood. Total RNA was extracted with Trizol reagent, and quality was checked on an Agilent 2100 Bioanalyzer. The clonotype was recovered from a young woman with Graves' hyperthyroidism. Sequencing used blood.

In nucleotides, the sequence is TGCGCCAGCAGCTTGGGTCAGGGGGGCTTGAACACTGAAGCTTTCTTT. Its product reads: CASSLGQGGLNTEAFF. The sequence is built from TRBV5-1 and TRBJ1-1; TRBD1 aligns with 7 central bases. V ends up 0 bases short and J 0 bases short, with an unmatched junction base count of 5. Its CDR3 holds 16 amino acids, cysteine through phenylalanine. Only CDR3 DNA remains: 48 bases, in frame from the first base. The germline V gene yields SGHRS for CDR1 and YFSETQ for CDR2.